This T cell receptor beta chain was profiled in a study of blood T cell repertoires in COVID-19. Study as a whole: The origin of the acute and convalescent COVID-19 samples was the United States, Italy and Spain. PBMCs, B-cell-depleted T cells, or T cells provided the cDNA or gDNA that made up the material.

Assay: immunoSEQ multiplex PCR; the TCRdb copy retains only in-frame clones and omits some. The repertoire holds under 300,000 clones, with 85% to 95% as singletons. The CDR3 consists of 15 residues. Germline V gene lookup returns CDR1 SQVTM and CDR2 ANQGSEA. The trim removed 4 bases at V and 0 bases at J, leaving 6 bases unmatched. The cohort comprised adults aged roughly 18 to 95 years residing in 24 US areas. The sample comprised PBMCs or T cells enriched from blood (not recorded which). The TCR was taken from a woman aged 18-29 years who had recovered from COVID-19. The genes are TRBV29-1 and TRBJ2-1; 7 bases are shared with TRBD1. This chain's CDR3 is CSVGRQGYSYNEQFF. CDR3 sequence (DNA): TGCAGCGTTGGGAGACAGGGCTACTCCTACAATGAGCAGTTCTTC.